The rows below give T cell receptor beta chains drawn from one sample of a study of shared clonotypes between healthy human individuals. Only in-frame clones appear in the TCRdb table, and some are missing; sequencing was by immunoSEQ multiplex PCR. The sample lists about 2.3 million clones; 85% to 95% were seen once. The sequencing sample was made of naive CD4+ T cells from PBMCs. These TCRs come from a man aged 18 to 29 in good health. Some clones in this sample may be carry-over from other donors' samples. The CDR3 runs from the conserved cysteine through the conserved F or W. D genes are given only for firm matches. Expanded clones get a size class; other rows say once, few or many, or leave the size out.

>TRBJ2-7|-|TRBV28|14|-
TGTGCCAGCAGATCCATTTCCCAGGGCTCCGAGCAGTACTTC
CASRSISQGSEQYF
>TRBJ2-3|-|TRBV2|13|-
TGTGCCAGCATGGTGGAGAACACAGATACGCAGTATTTT
CASMVENTDTQYF
>TRBJ2-5|-|TRBV28|18|once
TGTGCCAGCAGTTTACGTTGGAGGAAATACCAAAGGCAAGAGACCCAGTACTTC
CASSLRWRKYQRQETQYF
>TRBJ1-5|-|TRBV2|14|-
TGTGCCAGCAGTGAGGTTTATAGCAATCAGCCCCAGCATTTT
CASSEVYSNQPQHF
>TRBJ2-2|TRBD2|TRBV18|17|-
TGTGCCAGCTCACCTATGTCCGGGAGGGCCGGGACCGGGGAGCTGTTTTTT
CASSPMSGRAGTGELFF
>TRBJ2-2|TRBD2|TRBV5-4|16|-
TGTGCCAGCAGCTCGGCTTTAGCGGGACAAACCGGGGAGCTGTTTTTT
CASSSALAGQTGELFF
>TRBJ2-2|-|TRBV18|15|-
TGTGCCAGCTCACTTTCCGTCGGAGGGACCGGGGAGCTGTTTTTT
CASSLSVGGTGELFF
>TRBJ1-2|TRBD1|TRBV5-8|14|-
TGTGCCAGCAGCTTGGTTGACAGGGTGTATGGCTACACCTTC
CASSLVDRVYGYTF
>TRBJ2-7|-|TRBV7-6|18|-
TGTGCCAGCAGCTCACGCCCCCAAGCAGGACTCGAGACTACAGTGCAGTACTTC
CASSSRPQAGLETTVQYF
>TRBJ1-1|-|TRBV27|12|-
TGTGCCAGCAGTTTTTTGAGGGGTGAAGCTTTCTTT
CASSFLRGEAFF
>TRBJ2-2|TRBD2|TRBV5-1|17|once
TGCGCCAGCAGCTTGGTTCTAGCGGGAGACGACACCGGGGAGCTGTTTTTT
CASSLVLAGDDTGELFF
>TRBJ1-5|-|TRBV19|14|few
TGTGCCAGTATTTCCGACAGTCGCAATCAGCCCCAGCATTTT
CASISDSRNQPQHF
>TRBJ1-5|-|TRBV10-3|13|-
TGTGCCATCAGTCACGATACCAATCAGCCCCAGCATTTT
CAISHDTNQPQHF
>TRBJ2-7|TRBD1|TRBV28|15|-
TGTGCCAGCAGTTTCCTCGGGACAGGGGGCGGCGAGCAGTACTTC
CASSFLGTGGGEQYF
>TRBJ2-2|TRBD2|TRBV5-1|15|-
TGCGCCAGTTCCGACCTAGCGGGAGGCGCCGGGGAGCTGTTTTTT
CASSDLAGGAGELFF
>TRBJ2-7|-|TRBV5-4|15|-
TGTGCCAGCAGCTTGGATGGGGGTAGCTCCTACGAGCAGTACTTC
CASSLDGGSSYEQYF
>TRBJ2-3|-|TRBV7-2|12|-
TGTGCCAGCAGCCCCATCCTTGATACGCAGTATTTT
CASSPILDTQYF
>TRBJ2-5|-|TRBV5-1|17|-
TGCGCCAGCAGCTCGTCCACGGGCTCCACGATCGGAGAGACCCAGTACTTC
CASSSSTGSTIGETQYF
>TRBJ2-2|-|TRBV21-1|17|-
TGTGCCAGCAGCGATTATCTAGCGGGAGTCGCCACCGGGGAGCTGTTTTTT
CASSDYLAGVATGELFF
>TRBJ2-7|TRBD2|TRBV28|14|-
TGTGCCAGCAGTTTATTTTTTCGCGGGAGCGAGCAGTACTTC
CASSLFFRGSEQYF
>TRBJ1-1|-|TRBV19|13|-
TGTGCCAGTAGTACTATTCGGGGCACTGAAGCTTTCTTT
CASSTIRGTEAFF
>TRBJ2-5|-|TRBV10-3|14|-
TGTGCCATCAGTACAAGAGTTTTTCAAGAGACCCAGTACTTC
CAISTRVFQETQYF
>TRBJ2-1|-|TRBV6-5|13|-
TGTGCCAGCAGTTACTCGGGGGTTAATGAGCAGTTCTTC
CASSYSGVNEQFF
>TRBJ2-7|TRBD1|TRBV9|17|-
TGTGCCAGCAGCGTGACAGGGAACCTTCCTTTCACCTACGAGCAGTACTTC
CASSVTGNLPFTYEQYF
>TRBJ2-7|TRBD2|TRBV7-8|17|-
TGTGCCAGCAGCCCCCCGGGGGGACTAGCGGGAGTGAGCGAGCAGTACTTC
CASSPPGGLAGVSEQYF
>TRBJ1-2|TRBD1|TRBV7-9|16|once
TGTGCCAGCAGCTCCGAGATACCCGACAGGGGCTATGGCTACACCTTC
CASSSEIPDRGYGYTF
>TRBJ2-1|TRBD2|TRBV30|12|-
TGTGCCTGGAGTTTTACTAGCGGGAGACCGTTCTTC
CAWSFTSGRPFF
>TRBJ2-1|-|TRBV5-1|16|-
TGCGCCAGCAGCTTGGCGGGGGTTAGCTCCTACAATGAGCAGTTCTTC
CASSLAGVSSYNEQFF
>TRBJ2-2|TRBD1|TRBV4-1|15|-
TGCGCCAGCAGCCAGCAGGGGGCGGTCACCGGGGAGCTGTTTTTT
CASSQQGAVTGELFF
>TRBJ1-1|-|TRBV5-1|15|-
TGCGCCAGCAGCTTAGGGGAATTCGGGAACACTGAAGCTTTCTTT
CASSLGEFGNTEAFF
>TRBJ2-7|-|TRBV19|18|-
TGTGCCAGTAGTGTATTCGCCGGGAACAGGGAAACAAGCTACGAGCAGTACTTC
CASSVFAGNRETSYEQYF
>TRBJ2-2|-|TRBV28|14|-
TGTGCCAGCCTCCGGAGGGCGTACACCGGGGAGCTGTTTTTT
CASLRRAYTGELFF
>TRBJ1-5|-|TRBV15|16|-
TGTGCCACCAGCAGGTCAGTACAACCAGTAGCTCAGCCCCAGCATTTT
CATSRSVQPVAQPQHF
>TRBJ2-5|-|TRBV4-2|15|-
TGTGCCAGCAGCCAAGTGGGCGGGACCGTAGAGACCCAGTACTTC
CASSQVGGTVETQYF
>TRBJ2-7|-|TRBV5-1|12|-
TGCGCCAGCAGCTTGGAGGGTCTCGAGCAGTACTTC
CASSLEGLEQYF
>TRBJ1-1|-|TRBV28|12|-
TGTGCCAGCAGTTTAGTTATCACTGAAGCTTTCTTT
CASSLVITEAFF
>TRBJ1-2|TRBD1|TRBV7-9|15|once
TGTGCCAGCAGCTTATCTTCCGGGACAGACTATGGCTACACCTTC
CASSLSSGTDYGYTF
>TRBJ2-2|TRBD1|TRBV2|15|-
TGTGCCACCAGTAAGGACAGGGGGAACACCGGGGAGCTGTTTTTT
CATSKDRGNTGELFF
>TRBJ2-7|TRBD1|TRBV4-1|12|-
TGCGCCAGCAGCCAACGCACAGGGGCACAGTACTTC
CASSQRTGAQYF
>TRBJ1-4|-|TRBV5-1|16|-
TGCGCCAGCAGCATAGGGACACTTTCAACTAATGAAAAACTGTTTTTT
CASSIGTLSTNEKLFF
>TRBJ2-5|-|TRBV15|13|-
TGTGCCACCAGGCAAGGGGACCAAGAGACCCAGTACTTC
CATRQGDQETQYF
>TRBJ2-5|TRBD2|TRBV5-4|14|-
TGTGCCAGCAGCTTTGGACTAGCGGGAGAGACCCAGTACTTC
CASSFGLAGETQYF
>TRBJ2-7|-|TRBV6-5|14|-
TGTGCCAGCAGTCGTGGGGCAGTCTCCTACGAGCAGTACTTC
CASSRGAVSYEQYF